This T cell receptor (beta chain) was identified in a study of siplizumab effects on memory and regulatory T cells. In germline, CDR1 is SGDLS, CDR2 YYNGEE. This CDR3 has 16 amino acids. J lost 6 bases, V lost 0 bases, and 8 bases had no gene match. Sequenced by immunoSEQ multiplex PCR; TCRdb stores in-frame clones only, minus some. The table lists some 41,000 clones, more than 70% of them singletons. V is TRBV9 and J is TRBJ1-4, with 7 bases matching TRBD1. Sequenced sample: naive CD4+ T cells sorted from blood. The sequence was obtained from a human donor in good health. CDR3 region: CASSVGVRGGHEKLFF. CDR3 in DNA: TGTGCCAGCAGCGTAGGGGTAAGAGGGGGCCATGAAAAACTGTTTTTT. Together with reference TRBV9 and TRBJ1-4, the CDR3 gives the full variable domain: DSGVTQTPKHLITATGQRVTLRCSPRSGDLSVYWYQQSLDQGLQFLIQYYNGEERAKGNILERFSAQQFPDLHSELNLSSLELGDSALYFCASSVGVRGGHEKLFFGSGTQLSVL.